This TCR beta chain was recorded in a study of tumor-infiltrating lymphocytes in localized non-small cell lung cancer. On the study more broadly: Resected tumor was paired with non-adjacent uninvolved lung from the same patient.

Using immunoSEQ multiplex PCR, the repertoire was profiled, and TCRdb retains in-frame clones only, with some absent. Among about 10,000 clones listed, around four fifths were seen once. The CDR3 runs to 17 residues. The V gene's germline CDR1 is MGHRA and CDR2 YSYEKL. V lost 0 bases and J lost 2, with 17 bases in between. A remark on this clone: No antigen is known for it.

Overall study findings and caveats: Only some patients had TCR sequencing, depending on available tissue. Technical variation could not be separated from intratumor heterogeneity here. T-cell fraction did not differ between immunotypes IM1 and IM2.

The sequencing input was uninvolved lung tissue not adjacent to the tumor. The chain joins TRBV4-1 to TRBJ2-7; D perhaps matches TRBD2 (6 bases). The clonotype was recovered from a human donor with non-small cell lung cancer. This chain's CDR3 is CASSQDYRDFNPYEQYF. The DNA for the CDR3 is TGCGCCAGCAGCCAAGATTACCGGGACTTCAACCCCTACGAGCAGTACTTC.